This TCR beta chain was recovered during a study of T cell changes during pregnancy in multiple sclerosis (dated by TCRdb to the late 2010s). About the study as a whole: The study looked at changes in the T cell repertoire across pregnancy in women with multiple sclerosis.

Remarks on this clone: This clone's antigen is unknown. The input lacks base qualities; no much larger clone sits a single base away.

Inclusive of the bounding cysteine and phenylalanine, the CDR3 is 11 residues long. Solely the CDR3 DNA is kept, with 33 bases framed from the first base. At the junction V is shortened by 0 bases and J by 5 bases, with 2 bases in between. For CDR1 and CDR2, the germline V gene lists ENHRY and SYGVKD. The receptor library was made with the immunoSEQ multiplex PCR assay. TCRdb retrieved this table from immuneACCESS and kept in-frame rearrangements only. Not all clones are present; in checked studies, unresolved V genes account for under half, and no reason is known for the remainder. Here the sample has 55,000 to 75,000 clones; approximately 93% occur a single time. Approximately 3.4% of the sample is in the top ten clones.

The sample was CD8+ T cells from peripheral blood mononuclear cells, taken in the second trimester of pregnancy. The chain was built from TRBV10-3 and TRBJ2-7; the D gene assignment is ambiguous. The TCR sequence derives from a female donor with multiple sclerosis, enrolled in a pregnancy study. At the DNA level, the sequence is TGTGCCATCAGTGAGTCCGACGAGCAGTACTTC. This encodes CAISESDEQYF.